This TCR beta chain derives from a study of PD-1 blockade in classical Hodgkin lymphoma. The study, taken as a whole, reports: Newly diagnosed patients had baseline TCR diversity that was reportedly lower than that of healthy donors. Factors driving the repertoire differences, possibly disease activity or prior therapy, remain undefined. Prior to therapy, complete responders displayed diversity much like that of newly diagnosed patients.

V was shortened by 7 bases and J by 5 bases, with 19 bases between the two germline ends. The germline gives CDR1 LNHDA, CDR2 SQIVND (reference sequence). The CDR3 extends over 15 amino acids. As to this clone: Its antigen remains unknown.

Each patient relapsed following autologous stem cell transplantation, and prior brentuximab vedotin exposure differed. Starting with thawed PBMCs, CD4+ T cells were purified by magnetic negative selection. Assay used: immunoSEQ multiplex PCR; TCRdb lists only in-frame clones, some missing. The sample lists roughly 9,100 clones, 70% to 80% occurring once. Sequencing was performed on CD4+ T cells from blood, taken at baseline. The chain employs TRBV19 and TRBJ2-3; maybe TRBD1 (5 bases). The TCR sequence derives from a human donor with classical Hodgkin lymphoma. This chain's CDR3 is CASTAGRGLVDTQYF. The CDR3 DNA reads TGTGCCAGTACTGCCGGTAGGGGATTGGTAGATACGCAGTATTTT.